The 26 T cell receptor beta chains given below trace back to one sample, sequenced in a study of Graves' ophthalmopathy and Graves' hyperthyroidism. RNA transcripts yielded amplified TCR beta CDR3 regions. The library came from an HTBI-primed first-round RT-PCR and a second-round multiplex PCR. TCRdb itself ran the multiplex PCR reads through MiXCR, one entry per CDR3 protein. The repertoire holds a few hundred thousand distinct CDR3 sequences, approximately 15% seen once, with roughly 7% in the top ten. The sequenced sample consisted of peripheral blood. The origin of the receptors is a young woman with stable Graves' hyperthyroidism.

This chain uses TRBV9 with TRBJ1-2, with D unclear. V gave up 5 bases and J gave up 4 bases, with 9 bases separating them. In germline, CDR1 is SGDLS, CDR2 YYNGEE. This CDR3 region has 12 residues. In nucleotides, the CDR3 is TGTGCCAGCAGGCGGACGTCCTATGGCTACACCTTC. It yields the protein CASRRTSYGYTF.

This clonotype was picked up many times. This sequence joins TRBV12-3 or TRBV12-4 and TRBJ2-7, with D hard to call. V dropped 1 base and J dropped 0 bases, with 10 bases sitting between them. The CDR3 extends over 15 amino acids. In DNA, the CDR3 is TGTGCCAGCAGTTTAGGGCAGGCCAGCTCCTACGAGCAGTACTTC. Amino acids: CASSLGQASSYEQYF.

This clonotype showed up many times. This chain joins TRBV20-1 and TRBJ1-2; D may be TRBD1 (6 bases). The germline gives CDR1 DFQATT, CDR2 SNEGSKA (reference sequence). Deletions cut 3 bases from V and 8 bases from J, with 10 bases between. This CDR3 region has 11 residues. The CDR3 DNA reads TGCAGTGCTAGCCCAGGGGAGGGCTACACCTTC. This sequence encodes CSASPGEGYTF.

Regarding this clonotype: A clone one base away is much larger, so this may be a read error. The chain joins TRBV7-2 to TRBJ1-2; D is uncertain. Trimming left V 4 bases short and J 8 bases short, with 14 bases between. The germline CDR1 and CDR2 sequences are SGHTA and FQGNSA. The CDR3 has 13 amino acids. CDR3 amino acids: CASSSQSDSGYTF. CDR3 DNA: TGTGCCAGCAGCTCGCAATCAGATTCCGGCTACACCTTC.

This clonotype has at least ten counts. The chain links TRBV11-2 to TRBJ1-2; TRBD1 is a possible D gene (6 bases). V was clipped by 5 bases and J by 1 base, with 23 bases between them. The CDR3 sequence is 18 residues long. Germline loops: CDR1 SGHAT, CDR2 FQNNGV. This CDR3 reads CASSPRPSGDTINYGYTF. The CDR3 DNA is TGTGCCAGCAGCCCTAGGCCCTCGGGGGACACCATTAACTATGGCTACACCTTC.

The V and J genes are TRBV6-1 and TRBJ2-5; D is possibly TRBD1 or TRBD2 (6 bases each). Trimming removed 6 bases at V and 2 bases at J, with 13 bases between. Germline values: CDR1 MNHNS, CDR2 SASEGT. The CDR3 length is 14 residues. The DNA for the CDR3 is TGTGCCAGCAGGAAGGGGGGCATACAAGAGACCCAGTACTTC. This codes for CASRKGGIQETQYF.

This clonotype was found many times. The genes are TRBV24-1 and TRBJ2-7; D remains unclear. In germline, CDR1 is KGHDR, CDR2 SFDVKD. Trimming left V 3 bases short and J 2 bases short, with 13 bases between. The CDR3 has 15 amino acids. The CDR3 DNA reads TGTGCCACCAGTGATCGTTCCGGTCATCCCTACGAGCAGTACTTC. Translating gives CATSDRSGHPYEQYF.

The CDR3 protein is CASSYGDRIYGYTF. Written as DNA, the CDR3 is TGTGCCAGCAGTTACGGGGACAGGATCTATGGCTACACCTTC. The chain has TRBV6-2 or TRBV6-3 and TRBJ1-2; 8 bases line up with TRBD1. This CDR3 contains 14 residues. CDR1 is MNHEY and CDR2 is SVGEGT in the germline V gene. V shed 2 bases, J shed 4 bases, and the junction held 3 bases outside the gene matches.

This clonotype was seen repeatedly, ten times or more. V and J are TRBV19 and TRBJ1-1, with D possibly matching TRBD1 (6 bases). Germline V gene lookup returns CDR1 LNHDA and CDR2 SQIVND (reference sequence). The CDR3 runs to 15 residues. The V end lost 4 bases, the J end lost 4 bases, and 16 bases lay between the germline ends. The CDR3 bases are TGTGCCAGTAGTACGCGGCAACAGGGCCTCACTGAAGCTTTCTTT. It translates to CASSTRQQGLTEAFF.

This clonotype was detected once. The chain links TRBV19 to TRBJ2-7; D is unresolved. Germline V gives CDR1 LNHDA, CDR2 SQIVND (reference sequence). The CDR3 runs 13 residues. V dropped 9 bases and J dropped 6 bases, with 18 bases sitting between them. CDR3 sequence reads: CASSLQDSPEQYF. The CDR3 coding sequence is TGTGCCAGCTCACTTCAAGATAGCCCCGAGCAGTACTTC.

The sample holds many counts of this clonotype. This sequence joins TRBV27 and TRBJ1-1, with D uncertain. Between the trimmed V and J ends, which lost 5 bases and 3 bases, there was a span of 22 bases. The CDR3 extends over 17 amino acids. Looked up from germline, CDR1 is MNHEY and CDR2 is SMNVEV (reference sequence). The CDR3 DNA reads TGTGCCAGCAGTCCCCGGCCCGGACCTAGGTGGGACACTGAAGCTTTCTTT. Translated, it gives CASSPRPGPRWDTEAFF.

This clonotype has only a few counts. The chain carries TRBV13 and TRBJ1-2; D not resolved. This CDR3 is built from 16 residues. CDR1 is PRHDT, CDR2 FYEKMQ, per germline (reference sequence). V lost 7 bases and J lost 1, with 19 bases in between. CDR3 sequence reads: CASKEGPTSLNYGYTF. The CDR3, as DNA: TGTGCCAGCAAAGAAGGACCCACCTCCCTTAACTATGGCTACACCTTC.

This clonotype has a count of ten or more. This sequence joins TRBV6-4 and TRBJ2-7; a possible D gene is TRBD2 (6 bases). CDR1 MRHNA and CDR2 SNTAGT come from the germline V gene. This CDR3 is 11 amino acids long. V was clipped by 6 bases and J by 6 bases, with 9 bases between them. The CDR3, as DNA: TGTGCCAGCAGGCGGGGTGGCGAGCAGTACTTC. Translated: CASRRGGEQYF.

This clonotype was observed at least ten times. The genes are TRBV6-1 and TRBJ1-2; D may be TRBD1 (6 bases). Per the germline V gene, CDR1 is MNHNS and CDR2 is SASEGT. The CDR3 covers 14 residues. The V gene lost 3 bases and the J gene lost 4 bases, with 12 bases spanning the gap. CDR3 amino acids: CASSERLQGYGYTF. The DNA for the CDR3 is TGTGCCAGCAGTGAGCGGTTACAGGGCTATGGCTACACCTTC.

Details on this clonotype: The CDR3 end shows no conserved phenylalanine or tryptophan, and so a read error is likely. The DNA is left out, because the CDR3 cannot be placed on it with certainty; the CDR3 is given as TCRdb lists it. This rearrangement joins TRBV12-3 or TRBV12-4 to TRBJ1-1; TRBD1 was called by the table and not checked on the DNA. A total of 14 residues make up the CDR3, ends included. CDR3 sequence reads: CASSLGQGGTEALV.

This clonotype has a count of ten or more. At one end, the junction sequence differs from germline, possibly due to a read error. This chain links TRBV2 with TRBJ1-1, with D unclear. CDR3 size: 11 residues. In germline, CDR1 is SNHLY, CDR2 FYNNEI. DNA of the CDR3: TGTGCCAGCGACGCGAACACTGAAACTTTCTTT. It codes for CASDANTETFF.

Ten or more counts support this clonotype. Here the CDR3 DNA reads TGTGCCAGCACCCTCGAAGGGGCGGAGATAGCCCCCACAGAGCAGTTCTTC. Its protein product is CASTLEGAEIAPTEQFF. The genes are TRBV2 and TRBJ2-1; D perhaps matches TRBD1 (5 bases). The CDR3 loop spans 17 amino acids. Germline V lookup: CDR1 SNHLY, CDR2 FYNNEI. V lost 7 bases and J lost 10, with 29 bases in between.

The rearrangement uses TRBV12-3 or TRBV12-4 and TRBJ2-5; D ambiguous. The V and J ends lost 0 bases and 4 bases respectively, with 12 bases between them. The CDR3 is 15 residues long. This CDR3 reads CASSLAGPGVETQYF. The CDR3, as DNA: TGTGCCAGCAGTTTAGCCGGACCAGGTGTAGAGACCCAGTACTTC.

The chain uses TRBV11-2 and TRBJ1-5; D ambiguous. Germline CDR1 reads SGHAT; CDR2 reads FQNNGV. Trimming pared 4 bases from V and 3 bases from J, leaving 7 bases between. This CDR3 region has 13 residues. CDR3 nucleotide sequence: TGTGCCAGCAGCTCTTACAACAATCAGCCCCAGCATTTT. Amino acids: CASSSYNNQPQHF.

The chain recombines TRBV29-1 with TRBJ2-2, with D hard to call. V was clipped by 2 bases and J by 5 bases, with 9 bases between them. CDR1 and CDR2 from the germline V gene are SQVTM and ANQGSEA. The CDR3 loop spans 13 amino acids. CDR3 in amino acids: CSVEFPGTGELFF. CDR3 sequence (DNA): TGCAGCGTTGAATTTCCTGGGACCGGGGAGCTGTTTTTT.

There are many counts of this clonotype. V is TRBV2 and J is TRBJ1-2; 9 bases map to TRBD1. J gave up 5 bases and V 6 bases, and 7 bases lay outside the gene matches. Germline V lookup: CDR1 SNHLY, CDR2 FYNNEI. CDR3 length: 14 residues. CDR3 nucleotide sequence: TGTGCCAGCAGGGGGGACAGGGCCGGTTATGGCTACACCTTC. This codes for CASRGDRAGYGYTF.

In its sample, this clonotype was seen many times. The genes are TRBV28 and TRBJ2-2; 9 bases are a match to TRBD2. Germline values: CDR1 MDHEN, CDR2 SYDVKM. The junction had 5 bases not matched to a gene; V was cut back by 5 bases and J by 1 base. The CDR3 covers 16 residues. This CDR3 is CASSLSGGMNTGELFF. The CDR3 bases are TGTGCCAGCAGTCTTAGCGGGGGCATGAACACCGGGGAGCTGTTTTTT.

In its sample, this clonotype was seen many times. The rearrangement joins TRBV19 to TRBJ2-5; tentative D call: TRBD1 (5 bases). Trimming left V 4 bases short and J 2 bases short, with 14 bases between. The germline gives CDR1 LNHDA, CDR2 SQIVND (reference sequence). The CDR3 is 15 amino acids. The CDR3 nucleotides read TGTGCCAGTAGTACCCCCAAGACAGTACAAGAGACCCAGTACTTC. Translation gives CASSTPKTVQETQYF.

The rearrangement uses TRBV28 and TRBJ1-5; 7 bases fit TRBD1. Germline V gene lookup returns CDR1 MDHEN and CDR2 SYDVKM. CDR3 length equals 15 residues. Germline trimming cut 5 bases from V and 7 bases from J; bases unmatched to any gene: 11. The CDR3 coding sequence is TGTGCCAGCAGTCCCACAGGGGAGGCTCAGCAGCCCCAGCATTTT. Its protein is CASSPTGEAQQPQHF. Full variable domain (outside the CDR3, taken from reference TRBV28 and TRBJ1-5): DVKVTQSSRYLVKRTGEKVFLECVQDMDHENMFWYRQDPGLGLRLIYFSYDVKMKEKGDIPEGYSVSREKKERFSLILESASTNQTSMYLCASSPTGEAQQPQHFGDGTRLSIL.

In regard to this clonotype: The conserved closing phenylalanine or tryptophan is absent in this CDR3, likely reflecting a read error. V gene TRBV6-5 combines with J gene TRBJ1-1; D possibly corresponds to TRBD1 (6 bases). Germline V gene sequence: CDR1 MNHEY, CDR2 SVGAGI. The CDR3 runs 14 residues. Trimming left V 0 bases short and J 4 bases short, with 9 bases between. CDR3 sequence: CASSYSQGPTEAFL. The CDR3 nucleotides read TGTGCCAGCAGTTACTCCCAGGGGCCCACTGAAGCTTTCCTT.

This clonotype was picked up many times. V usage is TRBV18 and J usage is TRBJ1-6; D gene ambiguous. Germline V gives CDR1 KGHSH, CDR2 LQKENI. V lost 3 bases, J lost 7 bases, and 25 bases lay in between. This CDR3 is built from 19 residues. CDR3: CASSPILGPSATANSPLHF. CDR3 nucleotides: TGTGCCAGCTCACCTATCCTAGGACCCTCTGCGACCGCAAATTCACCCCTCCACTTT.